This note documents a single T cell receptor beta chain sequence. This sample is part of a study of T cell clones after liver transplantation. On the study more broadly: Samples came from ITN030ST, which attempted immunosuppression withdrawal within 2 years of liver transplantation. TCRbeta sequencing after a pre-transplant mixed lymphocyte reaction identified graft-donor-reactive clones, later tracked in post-transplant blood. Blood was drawn pre-transplant, before withdrawal, and after full or failed withdrawal. Three of the eight recipients were HCV-positive; the rest had non-autoimmune, non-viral transplant indications.

This CDR3 spans 16 amino acids. Trimming took off 5 bases at V and 1 base at J, with 14 bases between the two ends. The V gene's germline CDR1 is MDHEN and CDR2 SYDVKM. The method was immunoSEQ multiplex PCR; TCRdb's version includes in-frame clones alone and lacks a portion of them. This table holds some 45,000 clones, approximately 86% found once. This TCR derives from a human patient who received a liver transplant. Some of the T cells may derive from the graft donor. The rearrangement links TRBV28 to TRBJ2-2; D gene ambiguous. This sample comprised CD4+ T cells from blood, obtained 24 months after liver transplant. The CDR3 DNA is TGTGCCAGCAGTCCTCTCTTAGGAGAGAACACCGGGGAGCTGTTTTTT. Translated, it gives CASSPLLGENTGELFF.